The 10 T cell receptor beta chains presented below share a single source sample, sequenced in a study of CD8+CD57+ T cells in acquired aplastic anemia. All patients picked for sequencing had shown, by flow cytometry, an expansion of CD8+CD57+ cells. The use of genomic DNA as template underpinned the TCR beta VDJ and CDR3 profiling. TCRdb used MiXCR to reprocess the reads, holding one entry per CDR3 protein. The repertoire consists of roughly 100,000 distinct CDR3 sequences, with approximately 73% occurring once and the leading ten covering around three fifths. Sample: sorted CD4+, CD8+, or CD8+CD57+ T cells (not recorded which) from PBMCs. These receptors came from a human donor with aplastic anemia.

This clonotype has only a few counts. The chain recombines TRBV20-1 with TRBJ1-6; 9 bases map to TRBD1. Germline CDR1 is DFQATT and CDR2 is SNEGSKA (reference sequence). The CDR3 sequence is 15 residues long. After removal of 6 bases from V and 10 bases from J, the junction contained 13 bases not matched to a gene. CDR3 sequence (DNA): TGCAGTGCCAGACCGGGGACAGGGTCGGGATCACCCCTCCACTTT. Residues: CSARPGTGSGSPLHF.

This clonotype was detected only once. The CDR3, as DNA: TGTGCCATCCAATCACAGGGGAACCCCCATGGCTACACCTTC. Translated, it gives CAIQSQGNPHGYTF. The rearrangement joins TRBV19 to TRBJ1-2, with TRBD1 matching 7 bases. This CDR3 contains 14 residues. V gave up 10 bases and J gave up 6 bases; unmatched junction bases: 14. Germline CDR1 LNHDA, CDR2 SQIVND (reference sequence).

The rearrangement links TRBV20-1 to TRBJ2-3; D remains unclear. The CDR3 spans 11 residues. CDR1 is DFQATT, CDR2 SNEGSKA, per germline (reference sequence). Trimming pared 6 bases from V and 2 bases from J, leaving 6 bases between. The CDR3 sequence is CSAADTDTQYF. CDR3 coding DNA: TGCAGTGCCGCGGACACAGATACGCAGTATTTT.

This clonotype was counted at least ten times. CDR3 nucleotide sequence: TGTGCCAGTAGTATAGGGAGAGTTAGCAATCAGCCCCAGCATTTT. Translation gives CASSIGRVSNQPQHF. This chain joins TRBV19 and TRBJ1-5, with D hard to call. This CDR3 is 15 amino acids long. Germline lookup yields CDR1 LNHDA and CDR2 SQIVND (reference sequence). Trimming took 1 base from V and 0 from J, leaving 7 bases between them.

The V call is TRBV5-1, the J call TRBJ1-1; D unresolved. The V end lost 1 base, the J end lost 7 bases, and 11 bases lay between the germline ends. Germline assignment: CDR1 SGHRS and CDR2 YFSETQ. This CDR3 contains 13 residues. The CDR3 DNA follows: TGCGCCAGCAGCTTGTCGATGACGGATGAAGCTTTCTTT. It encodes CASSLSMTDEAFF.

The genes are TRBV20-1 and TRBJ2-3; D is perhaps TRBD1 (5 bases). Trimming took 0 bases from V and 0 from J, leaving 13 bases between them. CDR1 is DFQATT, CDR2 SNEGSKA, per germline (reference sequence). CDR3 size: 16 residues. CDR3 loop: CSARDHGRTSTDTQYF. The CDR3 nucleotides are TGCAGTGCTAGAGATCATGGCAGGACAAGCACAGATACGCAGTATTTT.

About this clonotype: Sequence at one end of the junction differs from germline and may be a read error. The rearrangement links TRBV10-1 to TRBJ1-6; 7 bases fit TRBD1. CDR3 length: 16 amino acids. Germline V gene lookup returns CDR1 WNHNN and CDR2 SYGVQD (reference sequence). The CDR3 spells CASSVAGQPSGSPLHF. CDR3 nucleotide sequence: TGTGCCAGCAGCGTTGCGGGACAGCCCTCTGGTTCACCCCTCCACTTT.

This sequence joins TRBV20-1 and TRBJ2-3, with unresolved D. V shed 5 bases and J shed 2 bases, with 17 bases lying between them. The CDR3 contains 15 residues. CDR1 and CDR2 from the germline V gene are DFQATT and SNEGSKA (reference sequence). The CDR3 region is CSARPARRATDTQYF. In DNA, the CDR3 is TGCAGTGCTCGTCCGGCGAGGCGAGCCACAGATACGCAGTATTTT.

This clonotype was detected ten times or more. The CDR3, as DNA: TGTGCCAGCAGTTACTATTGGGCTGAAGCTTTCTTT. The encoded protein is CASSYYWAEAFF. V usage is TRBV6-2 or TRBV6-3 and J usage is TRBJ1-1; the D is unclear. V lost 1 base to trimming and J lost 6 bases, with 6 bases between them. The CDR3 length is 12 residues. Looked up from germline, CDR1 is MNHEY and CDR2 is SVGEGT.

This chain connects TRBV20-1 to TRBJ2-7, with a tentative D call TRBD1 (5 bases). The CDR3 is made up of 13 amino acids. Trimming shortened V by 6 bases and J by 4 bases, and 16 bases separated the two germline ends. Germline assignment: CDR1 DFQATT and CDR2 SNEGSKA (reference sequence). CDR3 DNA: TGCAGTGCCCCCCGACCAGGGCGGTACGAGCAGTACTTC. It codes for CSAPRPGRYEQYF.